One and the same sample provided the 13 T cell receptor beta chains below, sequenced in a study of T cell changes during pregnancy in multiple sclerosis. Generated by immunoSEQ multiplex PCR, the TCRdb table keeps only in-frame clones and is missing some. There are over 45,000 clones in the sample; approximately 92% occur only once, and around 8.6% lies in the top ten. This specimen was CD8+ T cells from peripheral blood mononuclear cells, taken after pregnancy. The receptors originated from a female donor with multiple sclerosis, enrolled in a pregnancy study.

The gene calls are TRBV6-5 and TRBJ1-2, with D perhaps matching TRBD1 (5 bases). CDR1 MNHEY and CDR2 SVGAGI come from the germline V gene. V gave up 7 bases and J gave up 6 bases, with 12 bases separating them. There are 12 residues in the CDR3. Here the CDR3 reads CASTYGGDGYTF. The DNA for the CDR3 is TGTGCCAGCACCTACGGGGGAGATGGCTACACCTTC.

By sample share, this clone is medium-sized. The V and J genes are TRBV28 and TRBJ1-5; 8 positions match TRBD1. Germline V lookup: CDR1 MDHEN, CDR2 SYDVKM. CDR3 length equals 15 residues. V shed 6 bases and J 6 bases; nucleotides not matched to a gene: 10. The CDR3 DNA reads TGTGCCAGCAGATCTCTCACAGGGGGGGCTCAGCCCCAGCATTTT. Translation gives CASRSLTGGAQPQHF.

This clone showed up just a few times. The chain combines TRBV30 with TRBJ1-1; D call uncertain. Germline values: CDR1 GTSNPN, CDR2 SVGIG (reference sequence). The ends were cut back, 3 bases at V and 0 bases at J, with 11 bases in the middle. CDR3 size: 14 residues. CDR3 sequence reads: CAWRLQLMNTEAFF. CDR3 DNA: TGTGCCTGGAGATTACAGCTCATGAACACTGAAGCTTTCTTT.

The chain uses TRBV9 and TRBJ2-2, with 9 bases fitting TRBD1. Germline-derived CDR1 and CDR2 are SGDLS and YYNGEE. CDR3 size: 22 residues. V trimming: 0 bases; J trimming: 14 bases; junction bases outside the gene matches: 32. CDR3 coding DNA: TGTGCCAGCAGCGTAGTGTTGGGGGGACAGGGAATGAGGCCTCGGGTTGGTTTTTGTCTGTTTTTT. Translating gives CASSVVLGGQGMRPRVGFCLFF. The full variable domain, with the rest looked up from reference TRBV9 and TRBJ2-2, is DSGVTQTPKHLITATGQRVTLRCSPRSGDLSVYWYQQSLDQGLQFLIQYYNGEERAKGNILERFSAQQFPDLHSELNLSSLELGDSALYFCASSVVLGGQGMRPRVGFCLFFGEGSRLTVL.

The chain is built from TRBV28 and TRBJ2-7, with 13 nucleotides matching TRBD2. The CDR3 totals 15 residues. The J segment lost 3 bases and the V segment lost 6 bases, leaving 5 bases of the junction unmatched. Germline CDR1 and CDR2: MDHEN and SYDVKM. In nucleotides, the CDR3 is TGTGCCAGCAGCCTGACTAGCGGGAGGATCTACGAGCAGTACTTC. It codes for CASSLTSGRIYEQYF. Using reference TRBV28 and TRBJ2-7 for the parts outside the CDR3, the full variable domain is DVKVTQSSRYLVKRTGEKVFLECVQDMDHENMFWYRQDPGLGLRLIYFSYDVKMKEKGDIPEGYSVSREKKERFSLILESASTNQTSMYLCASSLTSGRIYEQYFGPGTRLTVT.

CDR3 DNA sequence: TGTGCCATCAGTGAAACAGGGTCTGAAGCTTTCTTT. Its translation: CAISETGSEAFF. The chain has TRBV10-3 and TRBJ1-1; TRBD1 is a possible D gene (6 bases). The V gene's germline CDR1 is ENHRY and CDR2 SYGVKD. The CDR3 contains 12 residues. V shed 3 bases and J shed 6 bases, with 8 bases lying between them.

The rearrangement links TRBV4-3 to TRBJ1-5, with D tentatively TRBD1 (5 bases). The CDR3 has 15 residues. Trimming left V 0 bases short and J 2 bases short, with 8 bases between. Germline CDR1 LGHNA, CDR2 YSLEER. CDR3 loop: CASSQESGGNQPQHF. CDR3 coding DNA: TGCGCCAGCAGCCAAGAGTCGGGGGGCAATCAGCCCCAGCATTTT.

This sequence joins TRBV9 and TRBJ2-2, with D perhaps TRBD2 (7 bases). The germline gives CDR1 SGDLS, CDR2 YYNGEE. The CDR3 has 15 residues. The V gene lost 0 bases and the J gene lost 5 bases, with 11 bases spanning the gap. The CDR3 DNA reads TGTGCCAGCAGCGTAGTAGGGGGGGATACCGGGGAGCTGTTTTTT. Translated: CASSVVGGDTGELFF.

The V gene is TRBV7-8, the J gene TRBJ1-1; D not resolved. V shed 5 bases and J shed 1 base, with 17 bases lying between them. Germline V gene lookup returns CDR1 SGHVS and CDR2 FQNEAQ. The CDR3 loop spans 16 amino acids. The CDR3 region has the DNA TGTGCCAGCAGCCCAAATTCCGGCCAGGCGAACACTGAAGCTTTCTTT. Encoded protein: CASSPNSGQANTEAFF.

V usage is TRBV27 and J usage is TRBJ2-2, with TRBD2 matching 8 bases. The germline gives CDR1 MNHEY, CDR2 SMNVEV (reference sequence). V was pared by 5 bases and J by 1 base, with 0 bases of the junction left unmatched. The CDR3 has 14 amino acids. The CDR3 loop reads CASSRGGNTGELFF. The CDR3 DNA follows: TGTGCCAGCAGTCGGGGGGGGAACACCGGGGAGCTGTTTTTT.

V is TRBV25-1 and J is TRBJ1-2, with D maybe TRBD1 (6 bases). This CDR3 contains 12 residues. V was cut by 6 bases and J by 5 bases, with 10 bases left in between. Germline V CDR1 and CDR2: MGHDK, SYGVNS. For the CDR3, the DNA is TGTGCCAGCAGACACCAGGGGTATGGCTACACCTTC. It is translated as CASRHQGYGYTF.

The chain recombines TRBV4-2 with TRBJ2-1; 7 bases are shared with TRBD1. Germline V gene data show CDR1 as LGHNA and CDR2 as YNFKEQ. V shed 5 bases, J shed 7 bases, and the junction held 11 bases outside the gene matches. The CDR3 has 15 amino acids. The CDR3 DNA follows: TGTGCCAGCAGCACACAGGGGTTTGAATTGAATGAGCAGTTCTTC. This translates into CASSTQGFELNEQFF.

V gene TRBV5-3 combines with J gene TRBJ2-7; 9 bases are a match to TRBD2. TRBV5-3 counts as an open reading frame of uncertain function. The CDR3 sequence is 18 residues long. J gave up 2 bases and V 1 base, and 13 bases lay outside the gene matches. The CDR3 bases are TGTGCCAGAAGCTTGCTTGGGCGGGGGGGGGAGGACGCCTACGAGCAGTACTTC. Its translation: CARSLLGRGGEDAYEQYF.